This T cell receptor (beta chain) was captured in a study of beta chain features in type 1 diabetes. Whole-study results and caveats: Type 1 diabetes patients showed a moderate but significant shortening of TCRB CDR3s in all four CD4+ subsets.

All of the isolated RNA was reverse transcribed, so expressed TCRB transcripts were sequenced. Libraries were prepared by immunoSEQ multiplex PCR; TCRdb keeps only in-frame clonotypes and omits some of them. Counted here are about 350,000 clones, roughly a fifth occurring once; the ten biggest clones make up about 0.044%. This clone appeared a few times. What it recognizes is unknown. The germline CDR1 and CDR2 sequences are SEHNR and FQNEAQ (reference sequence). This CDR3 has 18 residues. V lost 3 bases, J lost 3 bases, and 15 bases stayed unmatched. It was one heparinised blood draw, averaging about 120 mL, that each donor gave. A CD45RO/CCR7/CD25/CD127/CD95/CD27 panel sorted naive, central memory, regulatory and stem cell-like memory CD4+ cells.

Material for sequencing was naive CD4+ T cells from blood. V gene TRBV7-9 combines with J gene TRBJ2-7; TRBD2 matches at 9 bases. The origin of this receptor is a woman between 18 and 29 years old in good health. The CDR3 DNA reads TGTGCCAGCAGCTTTGATCTCGGTCTAGCGGGACGATACTACGAGCAGTACTTC. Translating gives CASSFDLGLAGRYYEQYF.